The entry that follows covers one T cell receptor (beta chain) sequence. The PCR was carried out with 60 Vbeta primers and 13 Jbeta primers. Method: immunoSEQ multiplex PCR; TCRdb's copy keeps in-frame clones and lacks some. The table lists about 160,000 clones, 71% of them singletons. The CDR3 length is 15 residues. The V segment lost 6 bases and the J segment 5 bases; nucleotides outside the gene matches: 9. Germline values: CDR1 SGHNT, CDR2 YYREEE (reference sequence). This sample was included in a study of cytomegalovirus exposure and HLA in healthy donors. The receptor was isolated from a woman in her twenties or thirties in good health and CMV-seronegative. Sequencing used PBMCs. The chain is built from TRBV5-4 and TRBJ2-5, with 11 bases fitting TRBD2. The CDR3 spells CASTNLAGGLETQYF. CDR3 DNA: TGTGCCAGCACTAACCTAGCGGGAGGTTTGGAGACCCAGTACTTC.